These 21 T cell receptor beta chains originate from one sample sequenced in a study of shared clonotypes between healthy human individuals. The data were produced by immunoSEQ multiplex PCR, yet TCRdb's version contains in-frame clones alone and is incomplete. The data show 2,500,000 or so clones, roughly 92% seen once. The material sequenced was naive CD4+ T cells sorted from blood. Subset specified: CD45RA+ positively selected. The origin of the receptors is a man aged 18-30 years in good health.

J is TRBJ2-7 and V is TRBV11-3; D is unresolved. Germline CDR1 SGHNT, CDR2 YENEEA. The CDR3 is made up of 15 amino acids. V lost 5 bases and J lost 5, with 19 bases in between. CDR3: CASSVPLYWGNEQYF. The CDR3 DNA follows: TGTGCCAGCAGCGTTCCCTTGTACTGGGGTAACGAGCAGTACTTC.

This clone has only one observation. This chain uses TRBV2 with TRBJ2-1, with TRBD2 matching 9 bases. V gave up 7 bases and J gave up 4 bases; unmatched junction bases: 5. CDR3 length: 14 residues. Per germline, CDR1 SNHLY and CDR2 FYNNEI. CDR3 nucleotides: TGTGCCAGCACCGGGACTAGCTTTTACAATGAGCAGTTCTTC. The encoded protein is CASTGTSFYNEQFF. Based on the CDR3 plus reference TRBV2 and TRBJ2-1, the full variable domain is EPEVTQTPSHQVTQMGQEVILRCVPISNHLYFYWYRQILGQKVEFLVSFYNNEISEKSEIFDDQFSVERPDGSNFTLKIRSTKLEDSAMYFCASTGTSFYNEQFFGPGTRLTVL.

The chain links TRBV10-3 to TRBJ2-1, with 9 positions matching TRBD1. The V gene's germline CDR1 is ENHRY and CDR2 SYGVKD. CDR3 length equals 15 residues. V dropped 8 bases and J dropped 2; count of bases not matched to a gene: 7. For the CDR3, the DNA is TGTGCCATCGGTAAGGGGACAGGGACCTACAATGAGCAGTTCTTC. Translation: CAIGKGTGTYNEQFF.

V usage is TRBV4-3 and J usage is TRBJ2-2; 8 bases fit TRBD2. The CDR3 is 17 residues long. Germline CDR1 is LGHNA and CDR2 is YSLEER. The V and J ends lost 1 base and 7 bases, in that order; junction bases with no gene match: 11. CDR3 in amino acids: CASSQVPGLDLGGELFF. DNA of the CDR3: TGCGCCAGCAGCCAAGTCCCGGGACTAGATTTGGGCGGGGAGCTGTTTTTT.

The chain couples TRBV25-1 to TRBJ1-1; 7 bases are shared with TRBD1. Germline CDR1 and CDR2: MGHDK and SYGVNS. The CDR3 spans 14 residues. V lost 1 base, J lost 3 bases, and 2 bases stayed unmatched. CDR3 amino acids: CASSESGGYTEAFF. CDR3 coding DNA: TGTGCCAGCAGTGAATCAGGGGGGTACACTGAAGCTTTCTTT. Full variable domain (missing parts from reference TRBV25-1 and TRBJ1-1): EADIYQTPRYLVIGTGKKITLECSQTMGHDKMYWYQQDPGMELHLIHYSYGVNSTEKGDLSSESTVSRIRTEHFPLTLESARPSHTSQYLCASSESGGYTEAFFGQGTRLTVV.

This chain uses TRBV2 with TRBJ1-1, with D unclear. Between the trimmed V and J ends, which lost 3 bases and 11 bases, there was a span of 10 bases. The germline V gene encodes CDR1 SNHLY and CDR2 FYNNEI. The CDR3 loop spans 11 amino acids. The DNA of the CDR3 is TGTGCCAGCAGTGAGTCGCGAGGCGCTTTCTTT. Translating it yields CASSESRGAFF.

The chain carries TRBV4-3 and TRBJ2-7; 7 bases fit TRBD1. J lost 0 bases, V lost 2 bases, and 10 bases had no gene match. CDR3 size: 17 residues. The germline gives CDR1 LGHNA, CDR2 YSLEER. The CDR3, as DNA: TGCGCCAGCAGCCAACCACACGGGACAGAGGACTCCTACGAGCAGTACTTC. Residues: CASSQPHGTEDSYEQYF.

The chain combines TRBV19 with TRBJ1-6, with 9 bases fitting TRBD1. Unmatched junction bases numbered 4, after V lost 5 bases and J lost 8 bases. There are 14 residues in the CDR3. The V gene's germline CDR1 is LNHDA and CDR2 SQIVND (reference sequence). The CDR3 bases are TGTGCCAGTAGTCCCCGGACAGGGGATTCACCCCTCCACTTT. It specifies CASSPRTGDSPLHF.

This chain joins TRBV10-2 and TRBJ1-5, with D possibly being TRBD1 (6 bases). V was pared by 0 bases and J by 7 bases, with 10 bases between. The CDR3 is made up of 14 amino acids. Germline CDR1 reads WSHSY; CDR2 reads SAAADI. The CDR3 DNA is TGCGCCAGCAGTGAGTCGGGGGCGGGGCAGCCCCAGCATTTT. Translated: CASSESGAGQPQHF.

The chain employs TRBV5-1 and TRBJ2-3, with D perhaps assigned TRBD1 or TRBD2 (5 bases each). CDR3 size: 14 residues. Germline CDR1 reads SGHRS; CDR2 reads YFSETQ. V was cut by 3 bases and J by 8 bases, with 16 bases left in between. CDR3 sequence (DNA): TGCGCCAGCAGCTCTCCCGGGGCAGACGGTACGCAGTATTTT. This codes for CASSSPGADGTQYF.

This chain uses TRBV7-9 with TRBJ1-2; D is unresolved. Germline V gene lookup returns CDR1 SEHNR and CDR2 FQNEAQ (reference sequence). This CDR3 has 14 amino acids. The germline V and J ends were trimmed by 1 base and 4 bases, with 10 bases remaining between them. In DNA form, the CDR3 reads TGTGCCAGCAGCTTAGTCGAGGGCCCCTATGGCTACACCTTC. The encoded protein is CASSLVEGPYGYTF.

V and J are TRBV10-3 and TRBJ1-1; weak D call: TRBD1 (5 bases). Per germline, CDR1 ENHRY and CDR2 SYGVKD. CDR3 size: 15 residues. The ends were cut back, 4 bases at V and 1 base at J, with 13 bases in the middle. In DNA, the CDR3 is TGTGCCATCAGTGGTGACAGCTTAGGGAACACTGAAGCTTTCTTT. Protein sequence: CAISGDSLGNTEAFF.

The J gene is TRBJ2-7, the V gene TRBV10-3; weak D call: TRBD1 (6 bases). From germline, CDR1 is ENHRY and CDR2 SYGVKD. CDR3 length: 14 residues. The germline V and J ends were trimmed by 3 bases and 5 bases, with 14 bases remaining between them. Here the CDR3 reads CAISDLGNRDEQYF. The DNA of the CDR3 is TGTGCCATCAGTGATCTAGGGAACAGGGACGAGCAGTACTTC.

In this sample, this clone turned up once. The sample contains more than one DNA sequence encoding this CDR3. V is TRBV19 and J is TRBJ1-5; 9 positions agree with TRBD1. V lost 3 bases to trimming and J lost 7 bases; unmatched junction nucleotides: 4. The germline gives CDR1 LNHDA, CDR2 SQIVND (reference sequence). CDR3 length equals 14 residues. This CDR3 is CASSMTGGNQPQHF. DNA of the CDR3: TGTGCCAGTAGTATGACAGGGGGAAACCAGCCCCAGCATTTT.

The rearrangement joins TRBV28 to TRBJ1-4; 11 nucleotides agree with TRBD1. CDR1 and CDR2 from the germline V gene are MDHEN and SYDVKM. V lost 7 bases and J lost 8; bases outside the gene matches: 15. This CDR3 is 17 amino acids long. The DNA for the CDR3 is TGTGCCAGCACACCGGACAGGGGGCCGTCAATGAACGAAAAACTGTTTTTT. Encoded protein: CASTPDRGPSMNEKLFF. Looking up the rest from reference TRBV28 and TRBJ1-4 gives the full variable domain: DVKVTQSSRYLVKRTGEKVFLECVQDMDHENMFWYRQDPGLGLRLIYFSYDVKMKEKGDIPEGYSVSREKKERFSLILESASTNQTSMYLCASTPDRGPSMNEKLFFGSGTQLSVL.

The CDR3 DNA reads as TGTGCCAGCAGCCACGGACAGGGCAATCAGCCCCAGCATTTT. It translates to CASSHGQGNQPQHF. This chain connects TRBV6-5 to TRBJ1-5; 7 bases are a match to TRBD1. CDR3 length: 14 residues. Germline V gene data show CDR1 as MNHEY and CDR2 as SVGAGI. Losses at the gene ends were 6 bases for V and 2 bases for J; bases not matched to a gene: 4.

The J gene is TRBJ2-1, the V gene TRBV5-4; D could derive from TRBD1 or TRBD2 (5 bases each). The V end lost 1 base, the J end lost 15 bases, and 17 bases lay between the germline ends. Germline V gene data show CDR1 as SGHNT and CDR2 as YYREEE (reference sequence). This CDR3 has 13 amino acids. CDR3 nucleotides: TGTGCCAGCAGCTTGCAGTTAGAGGGGCAGCCGTTCTTC. Its protein product is CASSLQLEGQPFF.

The gene calls are TRBV18 and TRBJ1-5; possible D gene TRBD1, 6 bases. Germline CDR1 and CDR2: KGHSH and LQKENI. Trimming took off 1 base at V and 3 bases at J, with 13 bases between the two ends. The CDR3 runs to 16 residues. CDR3 residues: CASSPLSQGNNQPQHF. Written as DNA, the CDR3 is TGTGCCAGCTCACCACTTAGCCAGGGGAACAATCAGCCCCAGCATTTT.

V and J are TRBV7-6 and TRBJ1-1; tentative D call: TRBD1 (5 bases). The CDR3 sequence is 15 residues long. The V gene lost 4 bases and the J gene lost 0 bases, with 12 bases spanning the gap. Per the germline V gene, CDR1 is SGHVS and CDR2 is FNYEAQ. This CDR3 reads CASSSGQAVNTEAFF. The CDR3 DNA follows: TGTGCCAGCAGCTCGGGGCAAGCGGTGAACACTGAAGCTTTCTTT.

The chain employs TRBV28 and TRBJ2-7, with D hard to call. Per germline, CDR1 MDHEN and CDR2 SYDVKM. V shed 5 bases and J shed 6 bases, with 14 bases lying between them. The CDR3 sequence is 13 residues long. The CDR3 DNA is TGTGCCAGCAGTCGGCCCGGGTATCCCGAGCAGTACTTC. Amino acid sequence: CASSRPGYPEQYF. The entire variable domain, with the rest obtained from reference TRBV28 and TRBJ2-7, is as follows: DVKVTQSSRYLVKRTGEKVFLECVQDMDHENMFWYRQDPGLGLRLIYFSYDVKMKEKGDIPEGYSVSREKKERFSLILESASTNQTSMYLCASSRPGYPEQYFGPGTRLTVT.

The chain links TRBV11-2 to TRBJ1-4; tentative D call: TRBD1 (5 bases). The CDR3 extends over 16 amino acids. V lost 0 bases and J 8 bases, leaving 16 bases between the germline ends. Germline lookup yields CDR1 SGHAT and CDR2 FQNNGV. This chain's CDR3 is CASSLDLGVLGEKLFF. CDR3 bases: TGTGCCAGCAGCTTAGATTTGGGGGTATTGGGGGAAAAACTGTTTTTT.